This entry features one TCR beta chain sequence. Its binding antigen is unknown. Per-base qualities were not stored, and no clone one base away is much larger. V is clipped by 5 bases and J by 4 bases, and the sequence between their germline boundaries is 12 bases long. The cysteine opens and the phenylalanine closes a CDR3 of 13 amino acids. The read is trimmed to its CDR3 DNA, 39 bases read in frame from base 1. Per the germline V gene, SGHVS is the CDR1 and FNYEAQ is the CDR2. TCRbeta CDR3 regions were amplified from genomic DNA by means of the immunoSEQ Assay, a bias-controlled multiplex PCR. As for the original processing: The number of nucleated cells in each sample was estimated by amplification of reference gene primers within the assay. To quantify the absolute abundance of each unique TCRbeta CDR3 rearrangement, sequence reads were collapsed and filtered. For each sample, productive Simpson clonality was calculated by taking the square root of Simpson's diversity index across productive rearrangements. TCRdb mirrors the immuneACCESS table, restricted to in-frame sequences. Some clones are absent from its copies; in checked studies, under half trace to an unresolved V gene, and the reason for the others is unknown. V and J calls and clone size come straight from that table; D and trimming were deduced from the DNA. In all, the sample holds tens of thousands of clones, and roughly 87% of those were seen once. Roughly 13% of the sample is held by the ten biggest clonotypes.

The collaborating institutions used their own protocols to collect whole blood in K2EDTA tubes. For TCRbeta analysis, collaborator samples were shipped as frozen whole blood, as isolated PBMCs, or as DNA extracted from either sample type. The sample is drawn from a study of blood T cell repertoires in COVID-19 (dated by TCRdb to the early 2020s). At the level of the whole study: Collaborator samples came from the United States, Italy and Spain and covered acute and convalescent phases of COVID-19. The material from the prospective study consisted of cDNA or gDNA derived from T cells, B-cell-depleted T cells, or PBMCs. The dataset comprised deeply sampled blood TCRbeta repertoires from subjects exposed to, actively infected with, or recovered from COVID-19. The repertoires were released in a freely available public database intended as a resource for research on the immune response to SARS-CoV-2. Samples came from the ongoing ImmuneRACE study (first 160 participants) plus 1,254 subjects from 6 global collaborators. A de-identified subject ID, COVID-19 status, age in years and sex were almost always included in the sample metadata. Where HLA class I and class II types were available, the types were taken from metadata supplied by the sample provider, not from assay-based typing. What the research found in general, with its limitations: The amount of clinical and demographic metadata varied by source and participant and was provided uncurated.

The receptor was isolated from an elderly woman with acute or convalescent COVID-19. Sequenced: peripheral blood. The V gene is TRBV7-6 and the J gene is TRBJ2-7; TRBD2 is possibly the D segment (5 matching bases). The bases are TGTGCCAGCAGCGTTATCGAGGGTTACGAGCAGTACTTC. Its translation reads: CASSVIEGYEQYF.